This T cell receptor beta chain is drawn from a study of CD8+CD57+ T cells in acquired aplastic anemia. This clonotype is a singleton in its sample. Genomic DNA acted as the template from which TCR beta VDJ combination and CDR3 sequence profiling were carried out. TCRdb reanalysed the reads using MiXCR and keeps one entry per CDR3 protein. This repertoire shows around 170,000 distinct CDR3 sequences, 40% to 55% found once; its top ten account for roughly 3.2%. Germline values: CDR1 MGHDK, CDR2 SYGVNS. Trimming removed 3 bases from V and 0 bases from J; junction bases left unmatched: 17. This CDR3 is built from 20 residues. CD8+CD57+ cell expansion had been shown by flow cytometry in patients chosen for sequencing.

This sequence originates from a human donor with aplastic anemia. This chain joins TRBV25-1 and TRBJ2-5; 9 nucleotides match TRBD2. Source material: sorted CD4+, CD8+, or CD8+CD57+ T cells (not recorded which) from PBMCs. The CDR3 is CASSDKEGSGPSGNQETQYF. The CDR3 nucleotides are TGTGCCAGCAGTGATAAGGAAGGGAGTGGGCCTAGCGGGAACCAAGAGACCCAGTACTTC.